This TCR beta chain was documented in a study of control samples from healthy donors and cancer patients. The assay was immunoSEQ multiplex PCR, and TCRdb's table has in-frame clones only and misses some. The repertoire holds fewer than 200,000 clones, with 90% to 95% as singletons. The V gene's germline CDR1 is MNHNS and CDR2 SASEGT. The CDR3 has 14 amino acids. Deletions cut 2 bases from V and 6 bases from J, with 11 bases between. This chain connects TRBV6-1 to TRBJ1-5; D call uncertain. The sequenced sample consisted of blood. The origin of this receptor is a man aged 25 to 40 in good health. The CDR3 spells CASSERGSGQPQHF. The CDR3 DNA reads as TGTGCCAGCAGTGAACGGGGTTCTGGTCAGCCCCAGCATTTT.